Listed here is a single TCR beta chain. Its cognate antigen is unknown. These data are taken from a study of cytomegalovirus exposure and HLA in healthy donors. Study outcomes and limitations: The later analysis indicated that the majority of CMV-associated TCR beta chains appeared HLA-restricted. Per a later analysis, HLA-associated TCR beta chains showed more clonal expansion than other, equally common TCR beta chains. With high specificity and sensitivity, the classifier reportedly diagnosed cytomegalovirus status.

This CDR3 has 15 residues. Per the germline V gene, CDR1 is SGHTA and CDR2 is FQGNSA. Trimming cost V 5 bases and J 3 bases; bases outside gene matches: 8. The PCR made use of 60 Vbeta and 13 Jbeta primers. Assay: immunoSEQ multiplex PCR; the TCRdb copy retains only in-frame clones and omits some. In the table there are about 82,000 clones, 60% to 80% of which are singletons. The TCR sequence derives from a man aged 50 or older in good health and CMV-seronegative. Sample: PBMCs. This chain connects TRBV7-2 to TRBJ1-1; 8 nucleotides align to TRBD1. The DNA for the CDR3 is TGTGCCAGCAGCGAACAGACAGGGGTCCACACTGAAGCTTTCTTT. The encoded protein is CASSEQTGVHTEAFF. The full variable domain, rest sourced from reference TRBV7-2 and TRBJ1-1, is GAGVSQSPSNKVTEKGKDVELRCDPISGHTALYWYRQSLGQGLEFLIYFQGNSAPDKSGLPSDRFSAERTGGSVSTLTIQRTQQEDSAVYLCASSEQTGVHTEAFFGQGTRLTVV.